Listed below are T cell receptor beta chains from one sample, sequenced in a study of blood T cell repertoires in COVID-19. The assay was immunoSEQ multiplex PCR, and TCRdb's table has in-frame clones only and misses some. The data show about 140,000 clones, with over 65% seen just once and 16% held by the top ten. Sequences were obtained from peripheral blood. These receptors were taken from a man between 50 and 59 years old with acute or convalescent COVID-19. Each CDR3 is given without its conserved first and last residue. Fields, in order: V gene, J gene, CDR3 protein.

V: TRBV9
J: TRBJ2-6
CDR3: ASSVGGQGATGANVLT

V: TRBV9
J: TRBJ1-1
CDR3: ASSARDRAEAF

V: TRBV6-5
J: TRBJ2-3
CDR3: ASSTAGGHTDTQY

V: TRBV7-2
J: TRBJ2-5
CDR3: ASSLVGRGEETQY

V: TRBV6-6
J: TRBJ1-1
CDR3: ASSFHDRTSPEAF

V: TRBV5-1
J: TRBJ2-1
CDR3: ASDTGTGFGDEQF

V: TRBV15
J: TRBJ2-3
CDR3: ATSRGGGYTDTQY

V: TRBV19
J: TRBJ1-5
CDR3: ASSIDRGGNQPQH

V: TRBV6-5
J: TRBJ1-1
CDR3: ASRDSYTEAF

V: TRBV19
J: TRBJ1-4
CDR3: ASSRDGGEKLF

V: TRBV6-4
J: TRBJ2-7
CDR3: ASSDTDEQY

V: TRBV7-6
J: TRBJ2-3
CDR3: ASSPALTGFLDTQY

V: TRBV18
J: TRBJ1-2
CDR3: ASSPTGTGVYGYT

V: TRBV7-9
J: TRBJ1-1
CDR3: ASSPNQGGEAF

V: TRBV5-6
J: TRBJ2-5
CDR3: ASSLAAGGGETQY

V: TRBV5-1
J: TRBJ1-6
CDR3: ASSAGQDYSPLH

V: TRBV12-3/TRBV12-4
J: TRBJ2-3
CDR3: ASRGRGWDTQY

V: TRBV27
J: TRBJ1-4
CDR3: ASSAPGGQGRAKLF

V: TRBV5-5
J: TRBJ2-5
CDR3: ASSLGGGALETQY

V: TRBV6-5
J: TRBJ2-1
CDR3: ASTRSGSGVEQF

V: TRBV15
J: TRBJ2-1
CDR3: ATSRGGTNNEQF

V: TRBV19
J: TRBJ1-2
CDR3: ASSTGQGTGYT

V: TRBV16
J: TRBJ1-6
CDR3: ASSQSLDSPSSPLH

V: TRBV2
J: TRBJ1-6
CDR3: ASSEGGRGSSYNSPLH

V: TRBV10-3
J: TRBJ2-5
CDR3: AIRAGDKETQY

V: TRBV30
J: TRBJ2-5
CDR3: AWNRDRQETQY

V: TRBV7-2
J: TRBJ2-5
CDR3: ASSSNPLAGGWETQY

V: TRBV5-1
J: TRBJ2-7
CDR3: ASSRPGQDEQY

V: TRBV10-2
J: TRBJ1-2
CDR3: ASSGGGDRTARGYT

V: TRBV5-4
J: TRBJ2-5
CDR3: ASSWDLGETQY

V: TRBV7-6
J: TRBJ2-2
CDR3: ASSLDGRGNTGELF

V: TRBV18
J: TRBJ2-1
CDR3: ASSPQTSGGANEQF

V: TRBV7-6
J: TRBJ2-5
CDR3: ASSLMGGGRGETQY

V: TRBV21-1
J: TRBJ1-1
CDR3: ASSFVRGSLNTEAF

V: TRBV5-1
J: TRBJ2-1
CDR3: ASSLIRTGSLNEQF

V: TRBV5-1
J: TRBJ2-3
CDR3: ASSAQRARTDTQY

V: TRBV5-1
J: TRBJ1-6
CDR3: ASSKTGYRDSDSPLH

V: TRBV7-2
J: TRBJ1-5
CDR3: ASSLGQNHQPQH

V: TRBV5-5
J: TRBJ2-3
CDR3: ASNGRVDTQY

V: TRBV5-6
J: TRBJ1-4
CDR3: ASSGPGQGLEKLF

V: TRBV2
J: TRBJ1-5
CDR3: ASSVGQNNQPQH

V: TRBV11-2
J: TRBJ2-5
CDR3: ASSLVTWTGAGETQY

V: TRBV6-1
J: TRBJ1-4
CDR3: ASSGDNREISEKLF

V: TRBV30
J: TRBJ1-1
CDR3: AWSKGADTEAF

V: TRBV5-1
J: TRBJ2-3
CDR3: ASSLGVTNLGTDTQY